What follows describes a single T cell receptor beta chain. Per the original methods: The authors estimated nucleated cell counts from reference gene primer amplification. The method was immunoSEQ multiplex PCR; TCRdb's version includes in-frame clones alone and lacks a portion of them. The V and J calls and the clone size are those of that table, but D and trimming were determined from the DNA. The sample holds 370,000 or so clones, roughly 86% seen once. The CDR3 covers 14 residues. Germline CDR1 is SNHLY and CDR2 is FYNNEI. The germline V and J ends were trimmed by 7 bases and 0 bases, with 9 bases remaining between them. This entry belongs to a study of blood T cell repertoires in COVID-19. Study information: T cells, B-cell-depleted T cells, or PBMCs supplied cDNA or gDNA.

This TCR came from a man aged 25 to 40 who had recovered from COVID-19. This rearrangement joins TRBV2 to TRBJ1-4; tentative D call: TRBD1 (6 bases). Sequencing input: PBMCs or T cells enriched from blood (not recorded which). CDR3 residues: CASTGVSTNEKLFF. The CDR3 nucleotides are TGTGCCAGCACAGGGGTATCAACTAATGAAAAACTGTTTTTT.